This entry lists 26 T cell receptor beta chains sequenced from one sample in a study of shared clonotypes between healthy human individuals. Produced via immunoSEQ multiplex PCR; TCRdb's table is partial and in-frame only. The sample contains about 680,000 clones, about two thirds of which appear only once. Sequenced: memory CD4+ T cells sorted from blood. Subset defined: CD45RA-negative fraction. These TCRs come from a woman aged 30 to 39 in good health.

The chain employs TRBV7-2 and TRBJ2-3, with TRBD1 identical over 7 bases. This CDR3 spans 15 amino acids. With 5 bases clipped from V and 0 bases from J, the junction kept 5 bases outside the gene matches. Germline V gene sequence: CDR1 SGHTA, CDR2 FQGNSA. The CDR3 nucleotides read TGTGCCAGCAGCCTAGAGGGGGCCAGCACAGATACGCAGTATTTT. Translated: CASSLEGASTDTQYF.

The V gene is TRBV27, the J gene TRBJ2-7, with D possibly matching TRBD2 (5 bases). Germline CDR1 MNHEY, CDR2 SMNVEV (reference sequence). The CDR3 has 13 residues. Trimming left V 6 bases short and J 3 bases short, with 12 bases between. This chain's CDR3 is CASSRTGYYEQYF. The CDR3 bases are TGTGCCAGCAGCCGGACGGGGTACTACGAGCAGTACTTC.

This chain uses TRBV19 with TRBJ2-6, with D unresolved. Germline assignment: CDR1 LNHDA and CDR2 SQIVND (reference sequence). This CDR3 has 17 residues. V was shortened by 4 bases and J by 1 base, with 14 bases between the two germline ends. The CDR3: CASSKGIAPSGANVLTF. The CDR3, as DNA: TGTGCCAGTAGTAAGGGAATTGCTCCGTCTGGGGCCAACGTCCTGACTTTC.

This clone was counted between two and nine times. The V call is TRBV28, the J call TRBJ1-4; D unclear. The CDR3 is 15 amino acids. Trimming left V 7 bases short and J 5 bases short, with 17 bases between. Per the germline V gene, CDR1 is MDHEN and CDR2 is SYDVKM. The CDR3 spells CASTGFDGQNEKLFF. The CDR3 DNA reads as TGTGCCAGCACCGGTTTCGACGGGCAGAATGAAAAACTGTTTTTT.

The CDR3 DNA reads TGCGCCAGCAGTCGCCGAACAGGGGATATGAACACTGAAGCTTTCTTT. Translating it yields CASSRRTGDMNTEAFF. The J gene is TRBJ1-1, the V gene TRBV23-1; 7 bases are shared with TRBD1. TRBV23-1 is an open reading frame whose function is uncertain. The V gene end was trimmed by 4 bases and the J gene end by 0 bases; junction bases not matched to a gene: 8. The CDR3 is 16 amino acids.

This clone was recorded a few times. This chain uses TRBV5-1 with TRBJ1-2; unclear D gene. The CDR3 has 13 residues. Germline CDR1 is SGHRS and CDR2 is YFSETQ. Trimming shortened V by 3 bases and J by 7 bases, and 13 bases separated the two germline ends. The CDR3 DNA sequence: TGCGCCAGCAGCTACGACAAGGAAACTGGCTACACCTTC. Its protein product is CASSYDKETGYTF.

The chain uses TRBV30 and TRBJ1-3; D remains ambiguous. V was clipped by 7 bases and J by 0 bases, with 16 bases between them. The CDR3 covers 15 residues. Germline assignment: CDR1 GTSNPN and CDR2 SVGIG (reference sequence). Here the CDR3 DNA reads TGTGCCTCCGATAAAACCGGTCGCTCTGGAAACACCATATATTTT. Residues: CASDKTGRSGNTIYF.

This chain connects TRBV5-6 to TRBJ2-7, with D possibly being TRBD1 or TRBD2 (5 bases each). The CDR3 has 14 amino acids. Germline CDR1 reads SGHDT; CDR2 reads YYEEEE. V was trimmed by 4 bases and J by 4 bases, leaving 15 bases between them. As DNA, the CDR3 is TGTGCCAGCAGCAGAATGGGACCCATGTACGAGCAGTACTTC. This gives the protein CASSRMGPMYEQYF.

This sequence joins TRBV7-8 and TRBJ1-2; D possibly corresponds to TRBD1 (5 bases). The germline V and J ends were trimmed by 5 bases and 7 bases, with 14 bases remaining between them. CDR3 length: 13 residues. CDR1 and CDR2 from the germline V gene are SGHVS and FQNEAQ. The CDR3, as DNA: TGTGCCAGCAGCAAGCGGCAGGGTGGTGGCTACACCTTC. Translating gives CASSKRQGGGYTF.

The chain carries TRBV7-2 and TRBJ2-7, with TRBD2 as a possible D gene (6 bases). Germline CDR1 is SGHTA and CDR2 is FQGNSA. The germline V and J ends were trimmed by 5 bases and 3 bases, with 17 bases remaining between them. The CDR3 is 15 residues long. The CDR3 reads CASSPRRLANYEQYF. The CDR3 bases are TGTGCCAGCAGCCCAAGGAGGCTAGCGAACTACGAGCAGTACTTC.

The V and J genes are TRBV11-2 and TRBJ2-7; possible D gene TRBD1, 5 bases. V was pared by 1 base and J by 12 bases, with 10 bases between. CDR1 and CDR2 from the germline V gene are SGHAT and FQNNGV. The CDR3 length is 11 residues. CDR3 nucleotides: TGTGCCAGCAGCTTAGGGCCAGACAGGTACTTC. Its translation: CASSLGPDRYF.

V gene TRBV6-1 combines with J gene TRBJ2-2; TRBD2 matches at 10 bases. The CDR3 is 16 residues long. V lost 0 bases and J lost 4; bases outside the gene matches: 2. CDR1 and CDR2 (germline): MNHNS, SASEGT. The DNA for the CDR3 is TGTGCCAGCAGTGAAGCCAGCGGGAGGGGCACCGGGGAGCTGTTTTTT. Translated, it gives CASSEASGRGTGELFF.

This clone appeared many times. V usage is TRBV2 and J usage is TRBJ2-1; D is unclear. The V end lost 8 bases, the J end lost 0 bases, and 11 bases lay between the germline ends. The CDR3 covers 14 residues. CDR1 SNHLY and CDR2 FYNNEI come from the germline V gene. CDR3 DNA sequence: TGTGCCAGCCTTAGTGAGAACTCCTACAATGAGCAGTTCTTC. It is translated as CASLSENSYNEQFF. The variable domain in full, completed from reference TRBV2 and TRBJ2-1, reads EPEVTQTPSHQVTQMGQEVILRCVPISNHLYFYWYRQILGQKVEFLVSFYNNEISEKSEIFDDQFSVERPDGSNFTLKIRSTKLEDSAMYFCASLSENSYNEQFFGPGTRLTVL.

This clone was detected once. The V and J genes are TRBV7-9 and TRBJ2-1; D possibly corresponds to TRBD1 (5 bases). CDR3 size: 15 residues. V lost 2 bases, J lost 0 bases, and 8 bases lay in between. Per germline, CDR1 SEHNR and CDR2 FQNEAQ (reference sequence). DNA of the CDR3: TGTGCCAGCAGCTTACCCAGGGACTCCTACAATGAGCAGTTCTTC. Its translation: CASSLPRDSYNEQFF.

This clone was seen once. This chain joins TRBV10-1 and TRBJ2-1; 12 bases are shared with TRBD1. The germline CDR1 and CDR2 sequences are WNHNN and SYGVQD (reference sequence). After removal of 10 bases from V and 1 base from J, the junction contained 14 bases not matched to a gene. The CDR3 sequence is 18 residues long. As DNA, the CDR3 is TGCGCCACCCAGCAAGGGACAGGGGGCGTAGGATCCTACAATGAGCAGTTCTTC. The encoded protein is CATQQGTGGVGSYNEQFF.

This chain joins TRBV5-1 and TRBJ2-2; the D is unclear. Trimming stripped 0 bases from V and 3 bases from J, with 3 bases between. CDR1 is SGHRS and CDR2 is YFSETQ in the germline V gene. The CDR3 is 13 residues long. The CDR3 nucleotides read TGCGCCAGCAGCTTGGCGTACACCGGGGAGCTGTTTTTT. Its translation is CASSLAYTGELFF.

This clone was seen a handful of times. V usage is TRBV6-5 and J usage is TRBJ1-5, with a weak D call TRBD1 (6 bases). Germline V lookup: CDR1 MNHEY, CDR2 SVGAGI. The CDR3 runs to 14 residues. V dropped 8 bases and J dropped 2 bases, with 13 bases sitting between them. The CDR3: CASSAPGGNQPQHF. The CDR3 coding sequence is TGTGCCAGCTCCGCCCCAGGGGGCAATCAGCCCCAGCATTTT.

The DNA of the CDR3 is TGTGCCAGCAGTCTACAGTGGTGGGGCACAGATACGCAGTATTTT. Translated: CASSLQWWGTDTQYF. This sequence joins TRBV6-5 and TRBJ2-3, with D unresolved. The CDR3 is 15 residues long. Germline CDR1 reads MNHEY; CDR2 reads SVGAGI. Deletions cut 5 bases from V and 1 base from J, with 13 bases between.

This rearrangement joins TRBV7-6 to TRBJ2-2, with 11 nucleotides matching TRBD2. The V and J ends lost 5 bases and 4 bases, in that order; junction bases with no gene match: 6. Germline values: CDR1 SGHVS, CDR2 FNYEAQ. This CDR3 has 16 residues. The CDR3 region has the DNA TGTGCCAGCAGCCGTAGCGGGAGGGCGGGCACCGGGGAGCTGTTTTTT. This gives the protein CASSRSGRAGTGELFF.

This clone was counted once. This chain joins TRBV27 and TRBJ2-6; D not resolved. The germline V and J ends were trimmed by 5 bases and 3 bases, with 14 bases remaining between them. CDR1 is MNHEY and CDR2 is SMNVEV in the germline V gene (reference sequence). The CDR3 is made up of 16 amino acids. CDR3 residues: CASSNYQSGGANVLTF. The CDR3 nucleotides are TGTGCCAGCAGTAACTACCAGTCGGGTGGGGCCAACGTCCTGACTTTC. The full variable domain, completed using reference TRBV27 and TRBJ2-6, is EAQVTQNPRYLITVTGKKLTVTCSQNMNHEYMSWYRQDPGLGLRQIYYSMNVEVTDKGDVPEGYKVSRKEKRNFPLILESPSPNQTSLYFCASSNYQSGGANVLTFGAGSRLTVL.

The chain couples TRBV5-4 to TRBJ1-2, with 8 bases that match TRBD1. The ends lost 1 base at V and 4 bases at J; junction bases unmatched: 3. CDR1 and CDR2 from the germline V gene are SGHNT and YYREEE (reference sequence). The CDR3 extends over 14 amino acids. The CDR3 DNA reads TGTGCCAGCAGCTTGTTAACAGGGGGCTATGGCTACACCTTC. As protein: CASSLLTGGYGYTF.

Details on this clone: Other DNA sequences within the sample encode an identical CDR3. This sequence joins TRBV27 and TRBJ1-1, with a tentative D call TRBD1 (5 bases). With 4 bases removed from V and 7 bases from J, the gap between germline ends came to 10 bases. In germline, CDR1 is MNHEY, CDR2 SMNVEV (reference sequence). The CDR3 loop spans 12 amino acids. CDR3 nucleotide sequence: TGTGCCAGCAGTTCGCAGGGTTATGAAGCTTTCTTT. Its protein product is CASSSQGYEAFF.

CDR3 residues: CASSGKTDSYGYTF. CDR3 nucleotides: TGTGCCAGCAGCGGGAAGACGGACAGCTATGGCTACACCTTC. This chain links TRBV5-6 with TRBJ1-2; D might be TRBD1 (6 bases). Germline V gene lookup returns CDR1 SGHDT and CDR2 YYEEEE. V was clipped by 4 bases and J by 4 bases, with 14 bases between them. The CDR3 extends over 14 amino acids. Variable domain in full (rest from reference TRBV5-6 and TRBJ1-2): DAGVTQSPTHLIKTRGQQVTLRCSPKSGHDTVSWYQQALGQGPQFIFQYYEEEERQRGNFPDRFSGHQFPNYSSELNVNALLLGDSALYLCASSGKTDSYGYTFGSGTRLTVV.

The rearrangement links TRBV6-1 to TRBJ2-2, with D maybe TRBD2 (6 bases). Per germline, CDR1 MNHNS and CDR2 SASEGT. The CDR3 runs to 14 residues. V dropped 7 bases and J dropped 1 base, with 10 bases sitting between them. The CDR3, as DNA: TGTGCCAGCAAGTTTAGCGGGAACACCGGGGAGCTGTTTTTT. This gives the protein CASKFSGNTGELFF.

The chain's CDR3 is CASSVGATQYF. The CDR3 DNA is TGTGCCAGCAGTGTTGGGGCTACGCAGTATTTT. The chain is built from TRBV6-1 and TRBJ2-3, with D possibly being TRBD1 (5 bases). The CDR3 runs to 11 residues. In germline, CDR1 is MNHNS, CDR2 SASEGT. Between the trimmed V and J ends, which lost 4 bases and 8 bases, there was a span of 7 bases.

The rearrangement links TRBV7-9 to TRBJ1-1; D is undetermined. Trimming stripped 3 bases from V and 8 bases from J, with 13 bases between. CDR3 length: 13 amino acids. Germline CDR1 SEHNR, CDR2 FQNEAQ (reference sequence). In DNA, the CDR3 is TGTGCCAGCAGCTTGGCGGAAAGGACCGAAGCTTTCTTT. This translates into CASSLAERTEAFF. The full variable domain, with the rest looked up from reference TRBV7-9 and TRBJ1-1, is DTGVSQNPRHKITKRGQNVTFRCDPISEHNRLYWYRQTLGQGPEFLTYFQNEAQLEKSRLLSDRFSAERPKGSFSTLEIQRTEQGDSAMYLCASSLAERTEAFFGQGTRLTVV.